A selection of T cell receptor beta chains follows, all from one sample in a study of OX40 agonist ivuxolimab in advanced cancers. The repertoire was sequenced with immunoSEQ multiplex PCR; TCRdb's copy has only in-frame clones and lacks some. Of just over 90,000 clones listed, approximately 94% are singletons. The input for sequencing was CD4+ or CD8+ T cells sorted from blood, taken in a trial of the OX40 agonist ivuxolimab. All receptors derive from an adult with an advanced solid tumor such as melanoma, head and neck, liver or kidney cancer. Both conserved end residues are part of each CDR3. The D gene is left open where the match is weak. The listing skips clone size in some rows; elsewhere it reads once, few, many or a size class.

DNA	CDR3	size	D	V	J
TGCGCCACCGCGACTAGCGGGATCCAAGAGACCCAGTACTTC	CATATSGIQETQYF	-	TRBD2	TRBV10-2	TRBJ2-5
TGTGCCAGCAGCTTAGAATCGCCTCGGTCGCGGATGTACAATGAGCAGTTCTTC	CASSLESPRSRMYNEQFF	-	-	TRBV7-6	TRBJ2-1
TGTGCCAGCAGCTTAGGGTTAGGTATTCCCTCTGGAAACACCATATATTTT	CASSLGLGIPSGNTIYF	few	-	TRBV7-9	TRBJ1-3
TGTGCCAGCAGCTTATACGGGACTAGCGGGGATACAGATACGCAGTATTTT	CASSLYGTSGDTDTQYF	once	TRBD2	TRBV11-2	TRBJ2-3
TGTGCCAGCAGCATCACCTTGGGCGGCCCTACCTACGAGCAGTACTTC	CASSITLGGPTYEQYF	-	-	TRBV5-6	TRBJ2-7
TGTGCCAGCAAGGACGGAATGGATGCGGGCGAGCAGTACTTC	CASKDGMDAGEQYF	-	-	TRBV6-6	TRBJ2-7
TGCGCCAGCAGCCAAGTTTTACAGGGAGGCTATGGCTACACCTTC	CASSQVLQGGYGYTF	-	-	TRBV4-1	TRBJ1-2
TGTGCCAGCAGTCTCACGGGGGCGGGAGGCACCACAGATACGCAGTATTTT	CASSLTGAGGTTDTQYF	-	TRBD2	TRBV11-2	TRBJ2-3
TGTGCCAGCAGCTTAGGGACAGGGGATGTTGGCTACACCTTC	CASSLGTGDVGYTF	few	TRBD1	TRBV7-9	TRBJ1-2
TGTGCCAGCACCGGACAGGGGATGAACACTGAAGCTTTCTTT	CASTGQGMNTEAFF	-	TRBD1	TRBV13	TRBJ1-1
TGTGCCAGTCCCGGGAACACCGGGGAGCTGTTTTTT	CASPGNTGELFF	once	-	TRBV19	TRBJ2-2
TGTGCCAGCAGCTTAGGGACAGGGATCGGTCAGCCCCAGCATTTT	CASSLGTGIGQPQHF	-	TRBD1	TRBV11-2	TRBJ1-5
TGTGCCTGGAGTAAGGGACAGGGAGGTCAGCCCCAGCATTTT	CAWSKGQGGQPQHF	-	TRBD1	TRBV30	TRBJ1-5
TGTGCCAGCAGTGAAGCGCTTGTCGGGGGAGGGCTGTTTTTT	CASSEALVGGGLFF	-	-	TRBV6-1	TRBJ2-2
TGTGCCAGCAGCTTCAAACAGGACGAGCAGTACTTC	CASSFKQDEQYF	-	-	TRBV7-9	TRBJ2-7
TGTGCCAGCAGCTCCCTAGGGGACCCGCAGTATTTT	CASSSLGDPQYF	-	-	TRBV11-2	TRBJ2-3
TGTGCCAGCAGTTTGACGTACAATGAGCAGTTCTTC	CASSLTYNEQFF	-	-	TRBV6-1	TRBJ2-1
TGTGCCAGCAGTCTCGGGGCATCCCTCTACAATGAGCAGTTCTTC	CASSLGASLYNEQFF	-	-	TRBV27	TRBJ2-1
TGTGCCAGCAGTTTGAGCGCCGGACTAGCGGCCCCAGAGACCCAGTACTTC	CASSLSAGLAAPETQYF	-	TRBD2	TRBV27	TRBJ2-5
TGCGCCAGCAGCTTGGGAGGGAGTGGCTACACCTTC	CASSLGGSGYTF	-	-	TRBV5-1	TRBJ1-2
TGTGCCAGCAGTTTGTACCCGAGCGGAAACACAGATACGCAGTATTTT	CASSLYPSGNTDTQYF	-	-	TRBV27	TRBJ2-3
TGTGCCAGAAACGGGGTGTTGGTCCACACCGGGGAGCTGTTTTTT	CARNGVLVHTGELFF	-	-	TRBV5-3	TRBJ2-2
TGTGCCTGGAGTCCCGGGACAGGCGCTCTCAAAAGGGCGGGAAATGAGCAGTTCTTC	CAWSPGTGALKRAGNEQFF	-	TRBD1	TRBV30	TRBJ2-1
TGTGCCAGCAGCGTAAACAGGGGTAACATGAACACTGAAGCTTTCTTT	CASSVNRGNMNTEAFF	-	TRBD1	TRBV9	TRBJ1-1
TGTGCCATCAGTGACGGTTCTAACTATGGCTACACCTTC	CAISDGSNYGYTF	-	-	TRBV10-3	TRBJ1-2
TGTGCCAGCTTACAGGGGCCCTACACAGATACGCAGTATTTT	CASLQGPYTDTQYF	-	TRBD1	TRBV18	TRBJ2-3
TGTGCCAGCAGCGCGGACAGTATGAACACTGAAGCTTTCTTT	CASSADSMNTEAFF	-	-	TRBV9	TRBJ1-1
TGTGCCAGCAGCTTAGGGGCCCACGGCGAGCAGTACTTC	CASSLGAHGEQYF	few	-	TRBV5-8	TRBJ2-7
TGTGCCAGTGGGACAATGAAGAACACTGAAGCTTTCTTT	CASGTMKNTEAFF	-	-	TRBV19	TRBJ1-1
TGTGCCAGCAGCGTAGCTGGGGGACTAGCGGCCGGGGAGCTGTTTTTT	CASSVAGGLAAGELFF	-	TRBD2	TRBV9	TRBJ2-2
TGTGCCAGCAGCATCGCGGGACTCCACTACGAGCAGTACTTC	CASSIAGLHYEQYF	-	-	TRBV28	TRBJ2-7
TGTGCCAGCAGACCTCGACAGGGGAGGAACACTGAAGCTTTCTTT	CASRPRQGRNTEAFF	few	TRBD1	TRBV7-9	TRBJ1-1